Following are 14 T cell receptor beta chains from one sample sequenced in a study of T cells in Graves' hyperthyroidism and ophthalmopathy. Amplification of TCR beta CDR3 regions used RNA as the template. The TCR CDR3 first-round RT-PCR relied on the HTBI primer set. TCRdb passed the multiplex PCR reads through MiXCR, listing each CDR3 protein once. Of under 550,000 distinct CDR3 sequences listed, roughly an eighth are singletons. Sequencing input: blood. The receptor set was obtained from a woman under 30 with Graves' hyperthyroidism.

This clonotype was counted ten times or more. V is TRBV5-1 and J is TRBJ2-1, with 7 bases fitting TRBD1. The V and J ends lost 1 base and 0 bases, in that order; junction bases with no gene match: 7. Germline V CDR1 and CDR2: SGHRS, YFSETQ. There are 17 residues in the CDR3. The CDR3 DNA reads as TGCGCCAGCAGCTTGCCCCTAGGGACAGCCTCCTACAATGAGCAGTTCTTC. Translated, it gives CASSLPLGTASYNEQFF.

The chain recombines TRBV19 with TRBJ2-7; D is perhaps TRBD2 (5 bases). The germline V and J ends were trimmed by 3 bases and 9 bases, with 12 bases remaining between them. The CDR3 extends over 12 amino acids. Germline loops: CDR1 LNHDA, CDR2 SQIVND (reference sequence). CDR3 in amino acids: CASSMNQGGQYF. The CDR3 nucleotides are TGTGCCAGTAGTATGAACCAAGGAGGGCAGTACTTC.

This chain uses TRBV4-3 with TRBJ1-3, with a possible D match to TRBD1 (6 bases). There are 17 residues in the CDR3. The V end was cut by 0 bases, the J end by 0 bases, with 12 bases between. The germline gives CDR1 LGHNA, CDR2 YSLEER. The CDR3 sequence is CASSQDGGAHSGNTIYF. DNA for the CDR3: TGCGCCAGCAGCCAAGATGGGGGGGCCCACTCTGGAAACACCATATATTTT.

This clonotype was counted at least ten times. V is TRBV12-3 or TRBV12-4 and J is TRBJ1-1; D is uncertain. The CDR3 consists of 11 residues. The ends were cut back, 6 bases at V and 3 bases at J, with 5 bases in the middle. CDR3 sequence reads: CASRVYTEAFF. As DNA, the CDR3 is TGTGCCAGCAGGGTGTACACTGAAGCTTTCTTT.

Many counts were recorded for this clonotype. The chain carries TRBV9 and TRBJ1-1; D unresolved. The germline V gene has CDR1 SGDLS and CDR2 YYNGEE. Trimming left V 7 bases short and J 5 bases short, with 15 bases between. The CDR3 extends over 13 amino acids. The CDR3 reads CASQRGSGTEAFF. CDR3 nucleotides: TGTGCCAGCCAGCGCGGATCAGGTACTGAAGCTTTCTTT.

This clonotype was counted ten times or more. J is TRBJ2-3 and V is TRBV13; 8 positions match TRBD2. This CDR3 contains 15 residues. V shed 1 base, J shed 4 bases, and the junction held 4 bases outside the gene matches. Per germline, CDR1 PRHDT and CDR2 FYEKMQ (reference sequence). CDR3 coding DNA: TGTGCCAGCAGCTTAGCGGGAGGGCCGTCAGATACGCAGTATTTT. Residues: CASSLAGGPSDTQYF.

A word on this clonotype: The junction and the germline gene differ at one end; a read error may be behind it. This chain links TRBV7-3 with TRBJ1-1; possible D gene TRBD1, 5 bases. The CDR3 loop spans 14 amino acids. Germline V lookup: CDR1 SGHTA, CDR2 FQGTGA. CDR3 loop: CASSLSGGNTEASF. The CDR3 bases are TGTGCCAGCAGCCTATCTGGGGGGAACACTGAAGCTTCCTTT.

The CDR3 DNA follows: TGTGCCAGCTCACCTACAGGGCACGCGAACACCGGGGAGCTGTTTTTT. Translating it yields CASSPTGHANTGELFF. The rearrangement uses TRBV18 and TRBJ2-2; D is possibly TRBD1 (6 bases). The V gene's germline CDR1 is KGHSH and CDR2 LQKENI. V was clipped by 3 bases and J by 0 bases, with 11 bases between them. The CDR3 length is 16 residues.

This clonotype came up many times. The chain couples TRBV5-1 to TRBJ2-7; 8 nucleotides align to TRBD1. Germline lookup yields CDR1 SGHRS and CDR2 YFSETQ. J was trimmed by 2 bases and V by 2 bases; bases with no gene match: 6. This CDR3 has 15 amino acids. CDR3 DNA: TGCGCCAGCAGCTTAGGGGACAGGCGGGCCTACGAGCAGTACTTC. Translating it yields CASSLGDRRAYEQYF.

This clonotype appeared many times. The gene calls are TRBV6-1 and TRBJ1-5, with 8 bases identical to TRBD1. Germline CDR1 and CDR2: MNHNS and SASEGT. This CDR3 has 16 amino acids. J lost 2 bases, V lost 6 bases, and 9 bases had no gene match. The CDR3 region has the DNA TGTGCCAGCAGACCAGGGGGCCCCCTTGGCAATCAGCCCCAGCATTTT. Protein: CASRPGGPLGNQPQHF.

On this clonotype itself: Given a much more abundant clone one base away, this may be a read error. V is TRBV7-4 and J is TRBJ1-1, with 10 bases lining up with TRBD1. Germline CDR1 reads SGHVT; CDR2 reads SQSDAQ. The CDR3 has 14 residues. DNA for the CDR3: TGTGCCAGCAGCCCCGACAGGGGGCAAGATGAAGCTGTCTTT. Its protein is CASSPDRGQDEAVF. Full variable domain (outside the CDR3, taken from reference TRBV7-4 and TRBJ1-1): GAGVSQSPRYKVAKRGRDVALRCDSISGHVTLYWYRQTLGQGSEVLTYSQSDAQRDKSGRPSGRFSAERPERSVSTLKIQRTEQGDSAVYLCASSPDRGQDEAVFGQGTRLTVV.

The table lists this clonotype with many counts. The genes are TRBV7-6 and TRBJ2-1; 7 positions match TRBD1. This CDR3 spans 17 amino acids. With 5 bases clipped from V and 4 bases from J, the junction kept 14 bases outside the gene matches. The germline CDR1 and CDR2 sequences are SGHVS and FNYEAQ. DNA for the CDR3: TGTGCCAGCAGCAATAGTCGTAGGGGGCGCATGTACAATGAGCAGTTCTTC. It specifies CASSNSRRGRMYNEQFF. The full variable domain, completed using reference TRBV7-6 and TRBJ2-1, is GAGVSQSPRYKVTKRGQDVALRCDPISGHVSLYWYRQALGQGPEFLTYFNYEAQQDKSGLPNDRFSAERPEGSISTLTIQRTEQRDSAMYRCASSNSRRGRMYNEQFFGPGTRLTVL.

This clonotype was counted many times. The V call is TRBV3-1, the J call TRBJ2-6; 10 bases are a match to TRBD2. The trim removed 0 bases at V and 0 bases at J, leaving 5 bases unmatched. Germline V CDR1 and CDR2: LGHDT, YNNKEL (reference sequence). CDR3 length equals 19 residues. CDR3 residues: CASSQDVAGGTSGANVLTF. In DNA, the CDR3 is TGTGCCAGCAGCCAAGATGTAGCGGGAGGTACCTCTGGGGCCAACGTCCTGACTTTC.

The chain joins TRBV19 to TRBJ2-7, with a tentative D call TRBD1 (6 bases). Deletions cut 6 bases from V and 0 bases from J, with 12 bases between. CDR1 LNHDA and CDR2 SQIVND come from the germline V gene (reference sequence). The CDR3 runs to 14 residues. The CDR3 nucleotides read TGTGCCAGTAGCTCCAGGGGATACTCCTACGAGCAGTACTTC. Translation: CASSSRGYSYEQYF.